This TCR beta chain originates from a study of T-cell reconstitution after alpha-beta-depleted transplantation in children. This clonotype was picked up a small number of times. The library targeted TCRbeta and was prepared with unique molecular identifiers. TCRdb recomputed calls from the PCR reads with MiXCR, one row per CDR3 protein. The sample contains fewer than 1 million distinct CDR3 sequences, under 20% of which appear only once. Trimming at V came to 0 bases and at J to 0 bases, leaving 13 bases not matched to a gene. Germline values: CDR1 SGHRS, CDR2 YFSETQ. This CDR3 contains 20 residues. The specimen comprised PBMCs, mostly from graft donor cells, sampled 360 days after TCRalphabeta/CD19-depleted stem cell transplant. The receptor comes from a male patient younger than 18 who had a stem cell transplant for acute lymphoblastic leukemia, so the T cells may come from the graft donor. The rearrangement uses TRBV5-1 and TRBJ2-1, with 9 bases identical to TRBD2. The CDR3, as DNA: TGCGCCAGCAGCTTGGTGGGTAGCGGGAGTCCTATAAGCTCCTACAATGAGCAGTTCTTC. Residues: CASSLVGSGSPISSYNEQFF.